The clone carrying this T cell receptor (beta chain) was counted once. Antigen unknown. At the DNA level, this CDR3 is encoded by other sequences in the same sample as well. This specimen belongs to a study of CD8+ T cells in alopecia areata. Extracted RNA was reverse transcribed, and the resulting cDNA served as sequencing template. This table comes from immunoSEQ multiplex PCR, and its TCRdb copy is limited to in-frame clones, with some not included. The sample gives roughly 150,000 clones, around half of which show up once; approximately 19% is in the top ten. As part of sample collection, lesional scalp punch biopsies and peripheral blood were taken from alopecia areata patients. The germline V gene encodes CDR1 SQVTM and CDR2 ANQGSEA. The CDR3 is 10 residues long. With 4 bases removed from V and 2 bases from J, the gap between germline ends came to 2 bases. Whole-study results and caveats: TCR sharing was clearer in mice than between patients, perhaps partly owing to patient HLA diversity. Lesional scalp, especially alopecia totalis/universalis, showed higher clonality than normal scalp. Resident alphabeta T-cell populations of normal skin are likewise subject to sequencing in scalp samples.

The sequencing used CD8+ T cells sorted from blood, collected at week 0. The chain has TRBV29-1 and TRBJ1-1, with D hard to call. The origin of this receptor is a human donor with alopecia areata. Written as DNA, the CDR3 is TGCAGCGTTGTTAACACTGAAGCTTTCTTT. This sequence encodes CSVVNTEAFF. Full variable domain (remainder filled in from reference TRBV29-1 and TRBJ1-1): SAVISQKPSRDICQRGTSLTIQCQVDSQVTMMFWYRQQPGQSLTLIATANQGSEATYESGFVIDKFPISRPNLTFSTLTVSNMSPEDSSIYLCSVVNTEAFFGQGTRLTVV.